This record concerns one T cell receptor (beta chain) sequence. CDR3 length equals 20 residues. Trimming removed 2 bases from V and 0 bases from J; junction bases left unmatched: 11. CDR1 and CDR2 from the germline V gene are ENHRY and SYGVKD. The data belong to a study of blood T cell repertoires in COVID-19. Study overall: The study drew acute and convalescent COVID-19 samples from the United States, Italy and Spain.

Per the original data handling: Reference gene primer amplification gave nucleated cell count estimates. Method: immunoSEQ multiplex PCR; TCRdb's copy keeps in-frame clones and lacks some. Clonal size and the V and J genes are those of that table, whereas D and trimming came from the DNA. The sample records around 140,000 clones, around 88% being singletons. The chain combines TRBV10-3 with TRBJ2-1; 12 positions agree with TRBD2. The source material was peripheral blood. The origin of this receptor is a man aged 50 to 60 with active or convalescent COVID-19. Here the CDR3 reads CAISEGGTSGLPSSYNEQFF. In DNA form, the CDR3 reads TGTGCCATCAGTGAGGGTGGGACTAGCGGGCTCCCCAGCTCCTACAATGAGCAGTTCTTC.